These 32 T cell receptor beta chains were all obtained from the same sample, sequenced in a study of Graves' ophthalmopathy and Graves' hyperthyroidism (dated by TCRdb to the late 2010s). The listed sequencing device is Illumina HiSeq 2000. For repertoire sequencing, TCR beta CDR3 regions were amplified from RNA transcripts. A first-round RT-PCR used HTBI primers with the Qiagen OneStep RT-PCR kit, followed by a second-round multiplex PCR, size selection and purification. Starting from the raw public reads, TCRdb applied fastp trimming at Q25, assembled clones with MiXCR and retained in-frame beta chains. Records with the same CDR3 protein are collapsed into one entry carrying the most frequent genes and DNA. The sample table records almost 750,000 distinct CDR3 sequences; around 40% of these occur just once. Roughly 46% of the sample is taken by the ten largest. The material sequenced was peripheral blood. All receptors derive from an adult man with Graves' ophthalmopathy.

This chain links TRBV28 with TRBJ1-2; tentative D call: TRBD1 (6 bases). The germline CDR1 and CDR2 sequences are MDHEN and SYDVKM. The CDR3 covers 12 residues. V was trimmed by 9 bases and J by 2 bases, leaving 10 bases between them. The CDR3, as DNA: TGTGCCAGTTGGACAGACAACTATGGCTACACCTTC. As protein: CASWTDNYGYTF.

The V and J genes are TRBV25-1 and TRBJ2-3; a weak D match, TRBD2 (6 bases). The CDR3 is 15 amino acids. V shed 5 bases and J shed 1 base, with 13 bases lying between them. Germline V gene data show CDR1 as MGHDK and CDR2 as SYGVNS. CDR3 in amino acids: CASSSVERGTDTQYF. CDR3 nucleotide sequence: TGTGCCAGCAGTTCCGTGGAGCGGGGCACAGATACGCAGTATTTT.

This rearrangement joins TRBV2 to TRBJ2-5; possible D gene TRBD2, 7 bases. Per the germline V gene, CDR1 is SNHLY and CDR2 is FYNNEI. The CDR3 has 14 amino acids. Trimming cost V 2 bases and J 5 bases, with 12 bases left between them. The CDR3 reads CASSEIGGGETQYF. The CDR3 DNA sequence: TGTGCCAGCAGTGAAATAGGGGGAGGGGAGACCCAGTACTTC.

This chain links TRBV6-5 with TRBJ2-7; maybe TRBD1 (5 bases). Trimming took off 5 bases at V and 3 bases at J, with 26 bases between the two ends. The germline V gene has CDR1 MNHEY and CDR2 SVGAGI. The CDR3 has 18 residues. DNA of the CDR3: TGTGCCAGCAGTGGAAGGGCGACAGTGGGGATCTTGATCTACGAGCAGTACTTC. Translating it yields CASSGRATVGILIYEQYF.

Concerning this clonotype: A much larger clone differs from this one at a single base, so this may be a read error. The genes are TRBV2 and TRBJ1-2; no reliable D call. V was pared by 4 bases and J by 0 bases, with 9 bases between. CDR3 length: 14 residues. Germline V gives CDR1 SNHLY, CDR2 FYNNEI. CDR3 sequence (DNA): TGTGCCAGCAGTGCCGAAGCCACTAACTATGGCTACACCTTC. Amino acid sequence: CASSAEATNYGYTF.

The V and J genes are TRBV20-1 and TRBJ1-5; tentative D call: TRBD1 (5 bases). The CDR3 spans 12 residues. V lost 4 bases to trimming and J lost 5 bases, with 9 bases between them. From germline, CDR1 is DFQATT and CDR2 SNEGSKA (reference sequence). CDR3 protein: CSANLRDQPQHF. DNA of the CDR3: TGCAGTGCTAATCTCAGGGATCAGCCCCAGCATTTT.

This clonotype was detected a few times. This chain uses TRBV2 with TRBJ1-2, with 10 bases fitting TRBD1. The CDR3 extends over 16 amino acids. Germline V lookup: CDR1 SNHLY, CDR2 FYNNEI. The V gene end was trimmed by 6 bases and the J gene end by 0 bases; junction bases not matched to a gene: 7. Here the CDR3 DNA reads TGTGCCAGCAGCCAAGAGGGACAGGGGCCTAACTATGGCTACACCTTC. Its protein product is CASSQEGQGPNYGYTF. The full variable domain, with the rest looked up from reference TRBV2 and TRBJ1-2, is EPEVTQTPSHQVTQMGQEVILRCVPISNHLYFYWYRQILGQKVEFLVSFYNNEISEKSEIFDDQFSVERPDGSNFTLKIRSTKLEDSAMYFCASSQEGQGPNYGYTFGSGTRLTVV.

In regard to this clonotype: The conserved phenylalanine or tryptophan normally closing the CDR3 is absent here, so this likely arose from a read error. The J gene is TRBJ2-2, the V gene TRBV7-2; a possible D gene is TRBD1 (6 bases). The CDR3 runs to 15 residues. V lost 3 bases, J lost 2 bases, and 10 bases lay in between. Germline loops: CDR1 SGHTA, CDR2 FQGNSA. CDR3: CASSLEQGNTGELFV. The CDR3 DNA is TGTGCCAGCAGCTTGGAACAGGGAAACACCGGGGAGCTGTTTGTT.

This clonotype was detected only once. The CDR3 sequence is CASSRTKTGGNTGELFF. In DNA, the CDR3 is TGTGCCAGCAGCCGGACTAAGACAGGGGGGAACACCGGGGAGCTGTTTTTT. J is TRBJ2-2 and V is TRBV7-2; 9 bases agree with TRBD1. Trimming at V came to 5 bases and at J to 1 base, leaving 8 bases not matched to a gene. CDR3 length equals 17 residues. Germline V lookup: CDR1 SGHTA, CDR2 FQGNSA.

This clonotype occurred once. V is TRBV10-3 and J is TRBJ1-1; 9 bases fit TRBD1. The CDR3 loop spans 13 amino acids. With 2 bases clipped from V and 7 bases from J, the junction kept 2 bases outside the gene matches. CDR1 and CDR2 from the germline V gene are ENHRY and SYGVKD. The CDR3 coding sequence is TGTGCCATCAGTGAGACAGGGGGCAATGAAGCTTTCTTT. Amino acid sequence: CAISETGGNEAFF.

This clonotype came up many times. The chain carries TRBV7-2 and TRBJ2-5; 12 bases line up with TRBD2. The CDR3 spans 15 residues. Unmatched junction bases numbered 5, after V lost 5 bases and J lost 4 bases. CDR1 SGHTA and CDR2 FQGNSA come from the germline V gene. CDR3 DNA: TGTGCCAGCAGCCCGACTAGCGGGAGTGTAGAGACCCAGTACTTC. Translating gives CASSPTSGSVETQYF. The variable domain in full, completed from reference TRBV7-2 and TRBJ2-5, reads GAGVSQSPSNKVTEKGKDVELRCDPISGHTALYWYRQSLGQGLEFLIYFQGNSAPDKSGLPSDRFSAERTGGSVSTLTIQRTQQEDSAVYLCASSPTSGSVETQYFGPGTRLLVL.

J is TRBJ2-5 and V is TRBV25-1, with 11 bases lining up with TRBD1. The V and J ends lost 3 bases and 5 bases, in that order; junction bases with no gene match: 5. The V gene's germline CDR1 is MGHDK and CDR2 SYGVNS. This CDR3 has 15 amino acids. This chain's CDR3 is CASSDWTGGEETQYF. CDR3 nucleotide sequence: TGTGCCAGCAGTGATTGGACAGGGGGCGAGGAGACCCAGTACTTC. Drawing the rest from reference TRBV25-1 and TRBJ2-5, the complete variable domain is EADIYQTPRYLVIGTGKKITLECSQTMGHDKMYWYQQDPGMELHLIHYSYGVNSTEKGDLSSESTVSRIRTEHFPLTLESARPSHTSQYLCASSDWTGGEETQYFGPGTRLLVL.

Many counts were recorded for this clonotype. The V and J genes are TRBV20-1 and TRBJ2-5; D might be TRBD1 (6 bases). Germline assignment: CDR1 DFQATT and CDR2 SNEGSKA (reference sequence). Trimming took off 6 bases at V and 2 bases at J, with 13 bases between the two ends. The CDR3 covers 13 residues. This CDR3 is CSAWTAEQETQYF. CDR3 nucleotides: TGCAGTGCGTGGACAGCGGAACAAGAGACCCAGTACTTC.

This clonotype appeared many times. This chain connects TRBV7-9 to TRBJ2-6; either TRBD1 or TRBD2 may supply D (5 bases each). The CDR3 is 16 amino acids. V dropped 1 base and J dropped 1 base, with 8 bases sitting between them. CDR1 is SEHNR, CDR2 FQNEAQ, per germline (reference sequence). The CDR3 is CASSLVGASGANVLTF. The DNA of the CDR3 is TGTGCCAGCAGCTTAGTCGGGGCTTCTGGGGCCAACGTCCTGACTTTC.

This clonotype occurred many times. The V gene is TRBV29-1, the J gene TRBJ2-7, with no clear D. V was cut by 4 bases and J by 9 bases, with 10 bases left in between. CDR3 size: 10 residues. Germline loops: CDR1 SQVTM, CDR2 ANQGSEA. The CDR3 sequence: CSVGTAVQYF. As DNA, the CDR3 is TGCAGCGTTGGCACTGCGGTGCAGTACTTC.

This clonotype was detected only once. A read error may produce the germline difference seen at one junction end. V and J are TRBV29-1 and TRBJ2-7; D gene uncertain. This CDR3 spans 12 amino acids. In germline, CDR1 is SQVTM, CDR2 ANQGSEA. The CDR3 reads CAWSSGSYEQYF. CDR3 DNA: TGTGCCTGGAGTAGTGGCTCCTACGAGCAGTACTTC.

In this sample, this clonotype turned up once. The junction differs from germline at one of its ends, possibly a read error. V is TRBV6-5 and J is TRBJ1-2; the D gene is possibly TRBD1 (6 bases). CDR1 is MNHEY, CDR2 SVGAGI, per germline. This CDR3 has 12 residues. The CDR3 protein is CAGRETGIGYTF. As DNA, the CDR3 is TGTGCCGGCAGAGAAACAGGGATCGGCTACACCTTC.

This clonotype has just a few counts. The V call is TRBV10-3, the J call TRBJ2-5, with TRBD2 matching over 10 bases. The CDR3 runs to 14 residues. V gave up 10 bases and J gave up 2 bases; unmatched junction bases: 7. Germline lookup yields CDR1 ENHRY and CDR2 SYGVKD. The CDR3 nucleotides read TGTGCCAGCACCGGGACTAGCGCTCAAGAGACCCAGTACTTC. Translation: CASTGTSAQETQYF.

This clonotype was observed a single time. The J gene is TRBJ2-6, the V gene TRBV5-6; 7 bases fit TRBD1. From germline, CDR1 is SGHDT and CDR2 YYEEEE. CDR3 length: 15 residues. Losses at the gene ends were 4 bases for V and 2 bases for J; bases not matched to a gene: 3. The CDR3 bases are TGTGCCAGCAGCACGACAGGGACTGGGGCCAACGTCCTGACTTTC. This gives the protein CASSTTGTGANVLTF.

The V gene is TRBV7-9, the J gene TRBJ2-2, with 8 positions matching TRBD1. The CDR3 runs 14 residues. In germline, CDR1 is SEHNR, CDR2 FQNEAQ (reference sequence). The V gene end was trimmed by 3 bases and the J gene end by 5 bases; junction bases not matched to a gene: 2. CDR3 coding DNA: TGTGCCAGCAGCTTGACAGGGGAGACCGGGGAGCTGTTTTTT. Its translation: CASSLTGETGELFF.

This clonotype was observed many times. The genes are TRBV7-2 and TRBJ1-5, with 7 nucleotides matching TRBD1. This CDR3 is 14 amino acids long. CDR1 and CDR2 from the germline V gene are SGHTA and FQGNSA. The J segment lost 3 bases and the V segment lost 5 bases, leaving 4 bases of the junction unmatched. The CDR3 DNA follows: TGTGCCAGCAGCCTACAGGGGATCAATCAGCCCCAGCATTTT. Its translation is CASSLQGINQPQHF.

The chain uses TRBV29-1 and TRBJ1-2; no reliable D call. V dropped 7 bases and J dropped 6 bases, with 15 bases sitting between them. CDR3 length equals 12 residues. The germline gives CDR1 SQVTM, CDR2 ANQGSEA. CDR3 protein: CSAAVRVDGYTF. The CDR3 DNA follows: TGCAGCGCCGCTGTGAGAGTTGATGGCTACACCTTC.

This clonotype was seen many times. The chain is built from TRBV10-2 and TRBJ2-7, with D tentatively TRBD1 or TRBD2 (5 bases each). The CDR3 runs to 14 residues. Germline lookup yields CDR1 WSHSY and CDR2 SAAADI. The V gene lost 6 bases and the J gene lost 2 bases, with 14 bases spanning the gap. CDR3 region: CASSEGRNTYEQYF. CDR3 DNA sequence: TGCGCCAGCAGCGAGGGACGGAATACCTACGAGCAGTACTTC.

In this sample, this clonotype turned up a few times. A much larger clone lies a single base off, so this may be a read error. V usage is TRBV10-3 and J usage is TRBJ1-2; 8 bases line up with TRBD1. Trimming at V came to 4 bases and at J to 0 bases, leaving 1 base not matched to a gene. CDR1 and CDR2 from the germline V gene are ENHRY and SYGVKD. The CDR3 has 14 amino acids. The CDR3 bases are TGTGCCATCAGTGCGGGACAGGCTAACTATGGCTACACCTTC. Translated, it gives CAISAGQANYGYTF.

V gene TRBV7-6 combines with J gene TRBJ1-4, with unresolved D. V was shortened by 1 base and J by 7 bases, with 7 bases between the two germline ends. The CDR3 consists of 13 residues. Germline V lookup: CDR1 SGHVS, CDR2 FNYEAQ. CDR3 in amino acids: CASSLGPREKLFF. Written as DNA, the CDR3 is TGTGCCAGCAGCTTAGGGCCCCGTGAAAAACTGTTTTTT.

This clonotype was recorded many times. This rearrangement joins TRBV29-1 to TRBJ2-2; D ambiguous. Germline-derived CDR1 and CDR2 are SQVTM and ANQGSEA. The CDR3 is 16 amino acids. Trimming took off 6 bases at V and 0 bases at J, with 17 bases between the two ends. This CDR3 is CSVPRAQASNTGELFF. The DNA for the CDR3 is TGCAGCGTCCCACGAGCTCAGGCCTCGAACACCGGGGAGCTGTTTTTT.

This clonotype came up once. As the CDR3 is not closed by the conserved phenylalanine or tryptophan, this likely results from a read error. V gene TRBV11-2 combines with J gene TRBJ1-1; 7 positions match TRBD1. Looked up from germline, CDR1 is SGHAT and CDR2 is FQNNGV. This CDR3 is built from 16 residues. The CDR3 nucleotides are TGTGCCAGCTCTATACGACAGGGAGGGGTGAACACTGGAGCTTTCCTT. Translating it yields CASSIRQGGVNTGAFL.

The chain carries TRBV10-3 and TRBJ2-2, with 7 bases that match TRBD2. The CDR3 consists of 14 residues. Germline values: CDR1 ENHRY, CDR2 SYGVKD. J was trimmed by 2 bases and V by 6 bases; bases with no gene match: 3. In nucleotides, the CDR3 is TGTGCCATCAGACAGCGGGGCAACACCGGGGAGCTGTTTTTT. Translating it yields CAIRQRGNTGELFF.

The rearrangement joins TRBV25-1 to TRBJ1-2, with 8 bases identical to TRBD1. With 5 bases clipped from V and 5 bases from J, the junction kept 13 bases outside the gene matches. This CDR3 region has 16 residues. Germline CDR1 and CDR2: MGHDK and SYGVNS. CDR3 residues: CASSLVAGQGGYGYTF. The CDR3 bases are TGTGCCAGCAGTTTGGTAGCCGGACAGGGAGGATATGGCTACACCTTC.

This clonotype appeared many times. This sequence joins TRBV9 and TRBJ1-6; 11 bases line up with TRBD1. The CDR3 consists of 15 residues. CDR1 and CDR2 (germline): SGDLS, YYNGEE. Trimming at V came to 4 bases and at J to 9 bases, leaving 6 bases not matched to a gene. The CDR3 spells CASSSEGQGVSPLHF. As DNA, the CDR3 is TGTGCCAGCAGCTCAGAGGGACAGGGGGTTTCACCCCTCCACTTT.

The chain has TRBV6-1 and TRBJ1-4; 8 bases are a match to TRBD1. The CDR3 totals 14 residues. V lost 5 bases, J lost 5 bases, and 4 bases stayed unmatched. Germline V gene lookup returns CDR1 MNHNS and CDR2 SASEGT. The CDR3: CASSWGDRNEKLFF. CDR3 DNA: TGTGCCAGCAGTTGGGGGGACAGGAATGAAAAACTGTTTTTT.

This chain connects TRBV7-8 to TRBJ1-3; no definite D call. The CDR3 runs to 16 residues. Trimming removed 4 bases from V and 0 bases from J, with 13 bases in between. Germline loops: CDR1 SGHVS, CDR2 FQNEAQ. CDR3 loop: CASSSVSGGSGNTIYF. The CDR3 DNA reads as TGTGCCAGCAGCTCGGTGTCTGGTGGCTCTGGAAACACCATATATTTT.